This TCR beta chain was observed in a study of blood T cells in healthy people across ages. Alongside a J-beta primer mix, a sample-barcoded 5' primer served in a second PCR lasting about 7 to 12 cycles. TCRdb redid the calling of the 5' RACE reads with MiXCR, one entry per CDR3 protein. The sample lists about 640,000 distinct CDR3 sequences; around three fifths were seen once. CDR1 and CDR2 (germline): LNHDA, SQIVND (reference sequence). Trimming cost V 4 bases and J 4 bases, with 11 bases left between them. CDR3 length: 14 amino acids. With respect to this clonotype: Its matching antigen is unknown.

Whole-study findings and limits: Because donor CMV status was unknown, expanded clonotype changes were possibly confounded.

The genes are TRBV19 and TRBJ2-1; D is possibly TRBD1 (6 bases). Sequenced sample: blood. The source is a man in his sixties in good health. The CDR3 loop reads CASSSRTDYNEQFF. DNA of the CDR3: TGTGCCAGTAGTAGCCGGACAGATTACAATGAGCAGTTCTTC.